The next 19 T cell receptor beta chains were all read from a single sample in a study of cytomegalovirus exposure and HLA in healthy donors. PCR amplification relied on 60 Vbeta primers (plus 13 Jbeta primers). Profiling relied on immunoSEQ multiplex PCR, and the TCRdb table lists in-frame clones only, not all of them. The table has 100,000 to 150,000 clones, 80% seen once; the top ten hold 8.9%. The material sequenced was PBMCs. These receptors were obtained from a man aged 25-45 years in good health and CMV-seropositive.

This chain links TRBV4-1 with TRBJ1-2; D call uncertain. The CDR3 sequence is 13 residues long. Looked up from germline, CDR1 is MGHRA and CDR2 is YSYEKL. The V end was cut by 1 base, the J end by 4 bases, with 7 bases between. For the CDR3, the DNA is TGCGCCAGCAGCCAAGGCAGAGGCTATGGCTACACCTTC. Amino acid sequence: CASSQGRGYGYTF.

This clone was observed a handful of times. The CDR3 region is CASSVGLSKGEQYF. The CDR3 bases are TGTGCCAGCAGTGTGGGACTCTCGAAAGGCGAGCAGTACTTC. V is TRBV6-1 and J is TRBJ2-7; maybe TRBD2 (6 bases). Germline V gene sequence: CDR1 MNHNS, CDR2 SASEGT. V was shortened by 4 bases and J by 6 bases, with 16 bases between the two germline ends. This CDR3 is built from 14 residues.

V is TRBV7-2 and J is TRBJ1-2, with D hard to call. The CDR3 consists of 15 residues. In germline, CDR1 is SGHTA, CDR2 FQGNSA. Trimming took off 4 bases at V and 4 bases at J, with 16 bases between the two ends. As DNA, the CDR3 is TGTGCCAGCAGCTCGTCCAGGCTACTAGGCTATGGCTACACCTTC. Its protein product is CASSSSRLLGYGYTF.

The V call is TRBV29-1, the J call TRBJ2-7; 7 bases are shared with TRBD1. Germline V CDR1 and CDR2: SQVTM, ANQGSEA. This CDR3 has 12 residues. The V gene end was trimmed by 4 bases and the J gene end by 2 bases; junction bases not matched to a gene: 2. The CDR3 reads CSVVGQAYEQYF. DNA for the CDR3: TGCAGCGTTGTAGGACAGGCCTACGAGCAGTACTTC.

This clone has just a few counts. V and J are TRBV2 and TRBJ2-3, with D maybe TRBD2 (5 bases). CDR1 is SNHLY, CDR2 FYNNEI, per germline. V was shortened by 5 bases and J by 6 bases, with 9 bases between the two germline ends. CDR3 length: 12 residues. CDR3 region: CASSQGSDTQYF. The CDR3 DNA is TGTGCCAGCAGTCAAGGGAGCGATACGCAGTATTTT. Full variable domain (outside the CDR3, taken from reference TRBV2 and TRBJ2-3): EPEVTQTPSHQVTQMGQEVILRCVPISNHLYFYWYRQILGQKVEFLVSFYNNEISEKSEIFDDQFSVERPDGSNFTLKIRSTKLEDSAMYFCASSQGSDTQYFGPGTRLTVL.

The chain links TRBV5-1 to TRBJ1-1; a possible D gene is TRBD1 (6 bases). Trimming took off 5 bases at V and 1 base at J, with 9 bases between the two ends. Germline CDR1 is SGHRS and CDR2 is YFSETQ. This CDR3 contains 13 residues. The CDR3 loop is CASRTGQNTEAFF. The CDR3 coding sequence is TGCGCCAGCAGAACGGGACAGAACACTGAAGCTTTCTTT.

The CDR3 bases are TGTGCCAGCAGGCGGTTCGACGAGCAGTACTTC. Translated, it gives CASRRFDEQYF. The chain employs TRBV6-5 and TRBJ2-7; unclear D gene. Germline-derived CDR1 and CDR2 are MNHEY and SVGAGI. The V gene lost 6 bases and the J gene lost 5 bases, with 8 bases spanning the gap. The length of the CDR3 is 11 residues.

This chain links TRBV6-4 with TRBJ2-3; 8 bases are a match to TRBD2. CDR3 length: 16 amino acids. The germline gives CDR1 MRHNA, CDR2 SNTAGT. The J segment lost 0 bases and the V segment lost 4 bases, leaving 6 bases of the junction unmatched. The chain's CDR3 is CASSATSGTSTDTQYF. In nucleotides, the CDR3 is TGTGCCAGCAGTGCCACTAGCGGAACTAGCACAGATACGCAGTATTTT.

The chain couples TRBV9 to TRBJ2-2; D unclear. The CDR3 spans 12 residues. Trimming pared 0 bases from V and 6 bases from J, leaving 3 bases between. CDR1 is SGDLS and CDR2 is YYNGEE in the germline V gene. The CDR3 loop is CASSVEPGELFF. In DNA, the CDR3 is TGTGCCAGCAGCGTAGAGCCCGGGGAGCTGTTTTTT.

J is TRBJ1-2 and V is TRBV27; TRBD1 matches 7 bases. The CDR3 covers 13 residues. The ends lost 5 bases at V and 4 bases at J; junction bases unmatched: 4. Germline assignment: CDR1 MNHEY and CDR2 SMNVEV (reference sequence). The DNA of the CDR3 is TGTGCCAGCAGTAAGGACAGGACCTATGGCTACACCTTC. Protein: CASSKDRTYGYTF.

This sequence joins TRBV6-6 and TRBJ1-1, with unresolved D. This CDR3 has 15 amino acids. Germline V lookup: CDR1 MNHNY, CDR2 SVGAGI (reference sequence). V was shortened by 0 bases and J by 1 base, with 9 bases between the two germline ends. The CDR3 loop is CASSYSRGGNTEAFF. The CDR3 nucleotides read TGTGCCAGCAGTTACTCCCGGGGAGGGAACACTGAAGCTTTCTTT.

This clone came up a few times. V is TRBV7-2 and J is TRBJ1-5, with D hard to call. The V end was cut by 1 base, the J end by 5 bases, with 12 bases between. The germline V gene encodes CDR1 SGHTA and CDR2 FQGNSA. The CDR3 consists of 15 residues. The CDR3 here is CASSLVVGRDQPQHF. In DNA form, the CDR3 reads TGTGCCAGCAGCTTAGTAGTAGGGAGGGATCAGCCCCAGCATTTT.

This clone occurred once. This chain joins TRBV2 and TRBJ2-1; 9 bases line up with TRBD2. V dropped 10 bases and J dropped 0; count of bases not matched to a gene: 7. There are 15 residues in the CDR3. Germline values: CDR1 SNHLY, CDR2 FYNNEI. The CDR3 loop reads CAIRTSESSYNEQFF. In DNA, the CDR3 is TGTGCCATCCGGACTAGCGAGAGCTCCTACAATGAGCAGTTCTTC.

The chain uses TRBV7-8 and TRBJ2-2; 8 nucleotides agree with TRBD1. The V gene end was trimmed by 5 bases and the J gene end by 1 base; junction bases not matched to a gene: 3. The CDR3 has 15 amino acids. Per the germline V gene, CDR1 is SGHVS and CDR2 is FQNEAQ. Written as DNA, the CDR3 is TGTGCCAGCAGCCACGACAGGGGGAACACCGGGGAGCTGTTTTTT. It is translated as CASSHDRGNTGELFF.

The chain recombines TRBV19 with TRBJ1-5; 8 nucleotides match TRBD1. Germline V gene lookup returns CDR1 LNHDA and CDR2 SQIVND (reference sequence). This CDR3 comprises 15 residues. V dropped 6 bases and J dropped 5; count of bases not matched to a gene: 9. The CDR3 DNA follows: TGTGCCAGTAGCATCCCCTACAGGGGGTATCAGCCCCAGCATTTT. Residues: CASSIPYRGYQPQHF. Full variable domain (missing parts from reference TRBV19 and TRBJ1-5): DGGITQSPKYLFRKEGQNVTLSCEQNLNHDAMYWYRQDPGQGLRLIYYSQIVNDFQKGDIAEGYSVSREKKESFPLTVTSAQKNPTAFYLCASSIPYRGYQPQHFGDGTRLSIL.

The genes are TRBV5-1 and TRBJ1-4, with no clear D. The germline V gene encodes CDR1 SGHRS and CDR2 YFSETQ. The CDR3 extends over 16 amino acids. The V gene lost 0 bases and the J gene lost 0 bases, with 9 bases spanning the gap. The CDR3 nucleotides read TGCGCCAGCAGCTTGGGAAACTCCCCAACTAATGAAAAACTGTTTTTT. Its translation: CASSLGNSPTNEKLFF.

V usage is TRBV6-1 and J usage is TRBJ1-4, with TRBD1 matching 10 bases. Germline CDR1 is MNHNS and CDR2 is SASEGT. The CDR3 is 15 amino acids. Losses at the gene ends were 3 bases for V and 7 bases for J; bases not matched to a gene: 5. CDR3: CASSEPGQGFEKLFF. The CDR3 DNA reads as TGTGCCAGCAGTGAGCCGGGACAGGGGTTTGAAAAACTGTTTTTT.

V is TRBV19 and J is TRBJ2-3, with a tentative D call TRBD1 (6 bases). The V and J ends lost 4 bases and 1 base respectively, with 15 bases between them. This CDR3 has 16 amino acids. The germline gives CDR1 LNHDA, CDR2 SQIVND (reference sequence). The CDR3 bases are TGTGCCAGTAGTACGAACCAGGGGAGACGCACAGATACGCAGTATTTT. It specifies CASSTNQGRRTDTQYF.

In its sample, this clone was seen a few times. The rearrangement uses TRBV5-6 and TRBJ1-5; D may be TRBD1 (6 bases). In germline, CDR1 is SGHDT, CDR2 YYEEEE. The V and J ends lost 4 bases and 4 bases respectively, with 18 bases between them. The CDR3 spans 16 residues. Here the CDR3 DNA reads TGTGCCAGCAGCCTGCTTAGGGACACCTATAATCAGCCCCAGCATTTT. It translates to CASSLLRDTYNQPQHF.